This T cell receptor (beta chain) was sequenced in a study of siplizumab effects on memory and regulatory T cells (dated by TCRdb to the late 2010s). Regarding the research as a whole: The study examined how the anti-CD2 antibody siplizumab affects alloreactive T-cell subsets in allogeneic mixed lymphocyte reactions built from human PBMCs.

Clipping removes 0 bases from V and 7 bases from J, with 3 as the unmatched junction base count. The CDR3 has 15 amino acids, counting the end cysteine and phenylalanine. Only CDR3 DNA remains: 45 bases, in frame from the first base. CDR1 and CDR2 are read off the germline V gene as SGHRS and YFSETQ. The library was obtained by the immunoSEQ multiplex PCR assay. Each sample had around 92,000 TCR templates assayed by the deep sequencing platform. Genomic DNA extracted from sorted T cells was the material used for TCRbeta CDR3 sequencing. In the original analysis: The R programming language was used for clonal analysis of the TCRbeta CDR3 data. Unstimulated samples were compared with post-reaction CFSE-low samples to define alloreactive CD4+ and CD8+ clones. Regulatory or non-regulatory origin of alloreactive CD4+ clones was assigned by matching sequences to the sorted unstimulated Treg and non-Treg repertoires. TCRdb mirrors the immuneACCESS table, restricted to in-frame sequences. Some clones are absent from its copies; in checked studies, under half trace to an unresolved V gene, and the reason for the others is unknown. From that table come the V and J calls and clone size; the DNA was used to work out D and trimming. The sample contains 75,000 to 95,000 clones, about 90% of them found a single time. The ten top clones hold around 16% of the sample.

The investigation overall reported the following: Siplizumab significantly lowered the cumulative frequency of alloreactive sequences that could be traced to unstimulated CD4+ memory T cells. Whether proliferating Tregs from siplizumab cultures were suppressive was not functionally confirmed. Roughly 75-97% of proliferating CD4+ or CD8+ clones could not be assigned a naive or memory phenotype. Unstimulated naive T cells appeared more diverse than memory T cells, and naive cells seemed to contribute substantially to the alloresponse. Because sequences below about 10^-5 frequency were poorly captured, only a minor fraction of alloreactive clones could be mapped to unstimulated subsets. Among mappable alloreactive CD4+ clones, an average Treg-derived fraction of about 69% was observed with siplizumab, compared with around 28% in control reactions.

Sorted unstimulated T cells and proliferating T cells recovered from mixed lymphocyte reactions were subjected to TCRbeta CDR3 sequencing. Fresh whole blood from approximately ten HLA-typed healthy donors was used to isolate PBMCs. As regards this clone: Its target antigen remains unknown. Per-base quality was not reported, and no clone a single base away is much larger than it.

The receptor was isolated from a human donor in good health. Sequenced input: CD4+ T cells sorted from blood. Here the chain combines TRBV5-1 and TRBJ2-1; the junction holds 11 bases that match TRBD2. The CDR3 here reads CASSLVGTSGNEQFF. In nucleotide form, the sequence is TGCGCCAGCAGCTTGGTCGGGACTAGCGGAAATGAGCAGTTCTTC.